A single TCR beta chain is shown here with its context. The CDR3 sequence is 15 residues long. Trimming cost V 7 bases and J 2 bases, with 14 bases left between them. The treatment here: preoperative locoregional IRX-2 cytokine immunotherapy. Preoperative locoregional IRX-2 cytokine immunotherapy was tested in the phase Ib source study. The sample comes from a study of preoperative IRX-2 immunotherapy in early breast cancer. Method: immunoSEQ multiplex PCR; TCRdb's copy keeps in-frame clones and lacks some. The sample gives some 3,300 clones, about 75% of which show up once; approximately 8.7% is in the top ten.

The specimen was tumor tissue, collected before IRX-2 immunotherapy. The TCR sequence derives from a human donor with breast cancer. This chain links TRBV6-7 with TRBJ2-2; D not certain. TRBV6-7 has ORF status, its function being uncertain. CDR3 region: CASMGYMSNTGELFF. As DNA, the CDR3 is TGTGCCAGCATGGGGTACATGTCCAACACCGGGGAGCTGTTTTTT.